The rows below give T cell receptor beta chains drawn from one sample of a study of CDR3 diversity in severe acne. TCRdb itself ran the PCR reads through MiXCR, one entry per CDR3 protein. The sample yields about 86,000 distinct CDR3 sequences, around 49% seen once. Sequencing used blood. The source of these receptors is a male donor in good health, without acne. Both conserved end residues are part of each CDR3. D genes are given only for firm matches. Size tells how often a clone was seen (once, few, many) or the class of an expanded clone, and some rows leave it out.

17	TRBJ2-7	many	TRBV6-1	TRBD1	CASREDRANLLRGEQYF	TGTGCCAGCAGGGAGGACAGGGCGAACCTTTTACGGGGGGAGCAGTACTTC
20	TRBJ2-5	many	TRBV5-1	TRBD1	CASRGPNTATGAAGAETQYF	TGCGCCAGCAGAGGCCCAAACACCGCGACAGGGGCCGCAGGGGCGGAGACCCAGTACTTC
15	TRBJ1-3	many	TRBV6-6	-	CASSYLPSSGNTIYF	TGTGCCAGCAGTTACTTACCGAGCTCTGGAAACACCATATATTTT
15	TRBJ2-7	-	TRBV24-1	-	CATSDLLHGVYEQYF	TGTGCCACCAGTGATTTGCTACATGGAGTCTACGAGCAGTACTTC
14	TRBJ1-5	few	TRBV24-1	-	CATSGDLGNQPQHF	TGTGCCACCAGCGGGGATTTGGGCAATCAGCCCCAGCATTTT
14	TRBJ2-2	-	TRBV7-6	-	CASSTPGYTGELFF	TGTGCCAGCAGTACCCCGGGTTACACCGGGGAGCTGTTTTTT
12	TRBJ1-1	many	TRBV29-1	-	CSGLTVNTEAFF	TGCAGCGGATTGACAGTGAACACTGAAGCTTTCTTT
15	TRBJ1-6	many	TRBV3-1	-	CASSQVQDYNSPLHF	TGTGCCAGCAGCCAAGTACAGGATTATAATTCACCCCTCCACTTT
13	TRBJ2-1	many	TRBV14	-	CASSPLTVNEQFF	TGTGCCAGCAGCCCTTTGACAGTCAATGAGCAGTTCTTC
13	TRBJ1-5	many	TRBV5-1	-	CASSPGEDQPQHF	TGCGCCAGCAGCCCAGGGGAGGATCAGCCCCAGCATTTT
12	TRBJ2-6	-	TRBV7-3	-	CASSLWAGAEAF	TGTGCCAGCAGCTTATGGGCAGGGGCTGAAGCTTTC
15	TRBJ2-7	-	TRBV6-5	-	CASSYARESSYEQYF	TGTGCCAGCAGTTACGCCCGGGAGAGCTCCTACGAGCAGTACTTC
14	TRBJ2-7	-	TRBV2	TRBD1	CASSGQGGFYEQYF	TGTGCCAGCAGTGGACAGGGCGGGTTCTACGAGCAGTACTTC
14	TRBJ1-2	-	TRBV9	-	CASSQDMGIQGYTF	TGTGCCAGCAGCCAAGATATGGGGATACAAGGCTACACCTTC
19	TRBJ2-7	-	TRBV2	-	CASSDLWAEFSGNTYEQYF	TGTGCCAGCAGTGATCTGTGGGCGGAATTCTCTGGAAACACCTACGAGCAGTACTTC
13	TRBJ2-5	few	TRBV28	-	CASSARVGETQYF	TGTGCCAGCAGTGCCAGGGTGGGAGAGACCCAGTACTTC
13	TRBJ2-3	-	TRBV2	-	CASKEERADTQYF	TGTGCCAGCAAGGAGGAACGGGCGGATACGCAGTATTTT
18	TRBJ2-2	once	TRBV24-1	TRBD1	CATSDPPFGTGTFGELFF	TGTGCCACCAGTGACCCCCCCTTCGGGACAGGAACGTTCGGGGAGCTGTTTTTT
17	TRBJ1-6	medium-sized	TRBV9	-	CASSAEGITRWISPLHF	TGTGCCAGCAGCGCAGAGGGGATTACAAGGTGGATCTCACCCCTCCACTTT
14	TRBJ1-3	many	TRBV3-1	-	CASSQVESGNTIYF	TGTGCCAGCAGCCAAGTGGAATCTGGAAACACCATATATTTT
14	TRBJ2-5	-	TRBV20-1	TRBD2	CSARDGRRAETQYF	TGCAGTGCTAGAGACGGGAGGAGGGCGGAGACCCAGTACTTC
13	TRBJ1-5	-	TRBV3-1	-	CASSNGGGQPQHF	TGTGCCAGCAGCAACGGGGGCGGACAGCCCCAGCATTTT
14	TRBJ1-4	few	TRBV5-6	-	CASSFQTQKKKLFF	TGTGCCAGCAGCTTCCAAACCCAAAAAAAAAAACTGTTTTTT
16	TRBJ1-5	-	TRBV9	-	CASSVAGAGRNQPQHF	TGTGCCAGCAGCGTAGCGGGCGCGGGGCGCAATCAGCCCCAGCATTTT
13	TRBJ1-6	-	TRBV7-9	TRBD1	CASSTGGRSPLHF	TGTGCCAGCAGTACAGGGGGCCGTTCACCCCTCCACTTT
12	TRBJ1-5	-	TRBV20-1	-	CSAIQGNQPQHF	TGCAGTGCTATCCAGGGGAACCAGCCCCAGCATTTT
15	TRBJ2-7	-	TRBV5-8	TRBD1	CASSLTGAQGYEQYF	TGTGCCAGCAGCTTGACAGGGGCACAAGGGTACGAGCAGTACTTC
14	TRBJ1-1	-	TRBV20-1	-	CSAGWGGMNTEAFF	TGCAGTGCTGGGTGGGGGGGCATGAACACTGAAGCTTTCTTT